The 12 T cell receptor beta chains listed next were all sequenced from one sample in a study of OX40 agonist ivuxolimab in advanced cancers. Assay used: immunoSEQ multiplex PCR; TCRdb lists only in-frame clones, some missing. Of about 49,000 clones in the sample, about 88% were seen once. The sample consisted of CD4+ or CD8+ T cells sorted from blood, taken in a trial of the OX40 agonist ivuxolimab. These receptors all come from an adult with an advanced solid tumor such as melanoma, head and neck, liver or kidney cancer.

This clone came up a few times. The rearrangement joins TRBV2 to TRBJ1-1; D is possibly TRBD1 (6 bases). The CDR3 loop spans 14 amino acids. Germline assignment: CDR1 SNHLY and CDR2 FYNNEI. V lost 3 bases and J lost 4, with 12 bases in between. The CDR3 coding sequence is TGTGCCAGCAGTGACAGGGGATATCGCACTGAAGCTTTCTTT. Amino acids: CASSDRGYRTEAFF.

A remark on this clone: Other DNA sequences in this sample translate to the same CDR3. The gene calls are TRBV5-1 and TRBJ2-3, with D unclear. CDR3 length: 11 residues. The germline gives CDR1 SGHRS, CDR2 YFSETQ. Trimming stripped 4 bases from V and 2 bases from J, with 2 bases between. The CDR3 DNA follows: TGCGCCAGCAGCCTCACAGATACGCAGTATTTT. This codes for CASSLTDTQYF.

V is TRBV15 and J is TRBJ2-3; TRBD2 agrees at 13 bases. Germline V gene lookup returns CDR1 LNHNV and CDR2 YYDKDF (reference sequence). There are 14 residues in the CDR3. V gave up 7 bases and J gave up 4 bases; unmatched junction bases: 2. CDR3 sequence (DNA): TGTGCCACCACGACTAGCGGGAGGTCAGATACGCAGTATTTT. This codes for CATTTSGRSDTQYF.

The J gene is TRBJ2-5, the V gene TRBV5-6; D uncertain. Trimming took off 4 bases at V and 4 bases at J, with 11 bases between the two ends. The CDR3 consists of 13 residues. Per the germline V gene, CDR1 is SGHDT and CDR2 is YYEEEE. CDR3 in DNA: TGTGCCAGCAGCCCGGGCGTTCGAGAGACCCAGTACTTC. Its translation: CASSPGVRETQYF.

The rearrangement joins TRBV29-1 to TRBJ2-7, with D perhaps matching TRBD2 (7 bases). The CDR3 is 12 residues long. V lost 2 bases and J lost 5, with 10 bases in between. From germline, CDR1 is SQVTM and CDR2 ANQGSEA. CDR3 nucleotides: TGCAGCGTTGAACGGGGGGCGAACGAGCAGTACTTC. Encoded protein: CSVERGANEQYF.

The chain combines TRBV9 with TRBJ2-1; the match to TRBD2 covers 9 bases. The CDR3 loop spans 14 amino acids. Germline V gives CDR1 SGDLS, CDR2 YYNGEE. Trimming at V came to 0 bases and at J to 9 bases, leaving 4 bases not matched to a gene. This CDR3 is CASSVGREGLEQFF. CDR3 coding DNA: TGTGCCAGCAGCGTAGGGCGGGAGGGCCTTGAGCAGTTCTTC.

Of note for this clone: This sample includes further DNA sequences coding for the same CDR3. The V and J genes are TRBV30 and TRBJ1-1; 7 bases line up with TRBD1. CDR3 length equals 12 residues. V was clipped by 5 bases and J by 1 base; unmatched bases: 1. Germline lookup yields CDR1 GTSNPN and CDR2 SVGIG (reference sequence). The CDR3, as DNA: TGTGCCTGGGACAGGGAGAACACTGAAGCTTTCTTT. Its protein is CAWDRENTEAFF. The full variable domain, its missing parts supplied by reference TRBV30 and TRBJ1-1, is SQTIHQWPATLVQPVGSPLSLECTVEGTSNPNLYWYRQAAGRGLQLLFYSVGIGQISSEVPQNLSASRPQDRQFILSSKKLLLSDSGFYLCAWDRENTEAFFGQGTRLTVV.

CDR3 loop: CASSSGHNTDTQYF. As DNA, the CDR3 is TGTGCCAGCAGCTCCGGACATAACACAGATACGCAGTATTTT. V usage is TRBV7-2 and J usage is TRBJ2-3; TRBD1 might be the D (5 bases). The CDR3 loop spans 14 amino acids. CDR1 is SGHTA, CDR2 FQGNSA, per germline. V was cut by 4 bases and J by 2 bases, with 10 bases left in between.

This chain links TRBV5-1 with TRBJ2-1; 8 positions match TRBD1. The CDR3 consists of 16 residues. Germline CDR1 is SGHRS and CDR2 is YFSETQ. V lost 4 bases to trimming and J lost 5 bases; unmatched junction nucleotides: 11. CDR3 amino acids: CASSRSRTGSDNEQFF. CDR3 nucleotides: TGCGCCAGCAGCCGATCGAGGACAGGGTCCGACAATGAGCAGTTCTTC.

The rearrangement links TRBV5-5 to TRBJ2-7; 8 nucleotides match TRBD2. V lost 4 bases, J lost 2 bases, and 14 bases stayed unmatched. From germline, CDR1 is SGHKS and CDR2 YYEKEE (reference sequence). The CDR3 contains 17 residues. The CDR3: CASSPKSGGTYTYEQYF. The DNA of the CDR3 is TGTGCCAGCAGCCCCAAATCGGGAGGGACGTACACCTACGAGCAGTACTTC.

The chain links TRBV30 to TRBJ1-2, with D maybe TRBD1 (6 bases). This CDR3 is 14 amino acids long. V gave up 5 bases and J gave up 5 bases, with 18 bases separating them. The germline V gene encodes CDR1 GTSNPN and CDR2 SVGIG (reference sequence). The CDR3 here is CAWDGKARGYGYTF. The CDR3 DNA reads as TGTGCCTGGGACGGAAAGGCGAGGGGGTATGGCTACACCTTC.

The gene calls are TRBV7-9 and TRBJ1-6; D may be TRBD1 (6 bases). This CDR3 is 16 amino acids long. V was cut by 1 base and J by 9 bases, with 16 bases left in between. Germline CDR1 is SEHNR and CDR2 is FQNEAQ (reference sequence). CDR3 DNA: TGTGCCAGCAGCTTAGGAGGCTCACAGGGTAGTTCACCCCTCCACTTT. Translation gives CASSLGGSQGSSPLHF. Complete variable domain (other parts from reference TRBV7-9 and TRBJ1-6): DTGVSQNPRHKITKRGQNVTFRCDPISEHNRLYWYRQTLGQGPEFLTYFQNEAQLEKSRLLSDRFSAERPKGSFSTLEIQRTEQGDSAMYLCASSLGGSQGSSPLHFGNGTRLTVT.